One sample yielded the 14 T cell receptor beta chains listed below, sequenced in a study of blood T cells in healthy people across ages. A J-beta primer mix and a sample-barcoded 5' primer were used in a second PCR of about 7 to 12 cycles. Each CDR3 protein is one row after TCRdb ran MiXCR on the 5' RACE reads. The sample holds about 830,000 distinct CDR3 sequences, 62% seen once. Sequenced: blood. The receptors come from a man between 25 and 39 years old in good health.

The chain couples TRBV10-3 to TRBJ2-3; maybe TRBD1 (5 bases). The CDR3 is 12 amino acids. Germline CDR1 and CDR2: ENHRY and SYGVKD. This CDR3 reads CTVRQSPDTQYF. The CDR3 DNA reads TGTACCGTTCGACAGTCACCGGATACGCAGTATTTT.

The table lists this clonotype with a few counts. The J gene is TRBJ2-1, the V gene TRBV14; D perhaps matches TRBD2 (5 bases). This CDR3 region has 16 residues. Per the germline V gene, CDR1 is SGHDN and CDR2 is FVKESK. V lost 4 bases to trimming and J lost 3 bases, with 16 bases between them. This chain's CDR3 is CASSPPASGFYNEQFF. In nucleotides, the CDR3 is TGTGCCAGCAGCCCGCCGGCAAGCGGTTTCTACAATGAGCAGTTCTTC. Drawing the rest from reference TRBV14 and TRBJ2-1, the complete variable domain is EAGVTQFPSHSVIEKGQTVTLRCDPISGHDNLYWYRRVMGKEIKFLLHFVKESKQDESGMPNNRFLAERTGGTYSTLKVQPAELEDSGVYFCASSPPASGFYNEQFFGPGTRLTVL.

The rearrangement uses TRBV2 and TRBJ1-5, with 9 bases aligning to TRBD1. The CDR3 runs 17 residues. The germline V gene encodes CDR1 SNHLY and CDR2 FYNNEI. The V gene end was trimmed by 3 bases and the J gene end by 2 bases; junction bases not matched to a gene: 8. The CDR3 loop reads CASSEGQGPFRNQPQHF. The CDR3 DNA reads TGTGCCAGCAGTGAGGGACAGGGACCATTTCGCAATCAGCCCCAGCATTTT. The full variable domain, rest sourced from reference TRBV2 and TRBJ1-5, is EPEVTQTPSHQVTQMGQEVILRCVPISNHLYFYWYRQILGQKVEFLVSFYNNEISEKSEIFDDQFSVERPDGSNFTLKIRSTKLEDSAMYFCASSEGQGPFRNQPQHFGDGTRLSIL.

J is TRBJ2-7 and V is TRBV6-5; the D gene is possibly TRBD1 (6 bases). CDR3 length: 15 amino acids. CDR1 and CDR2 from the germline V gene are MNHEY and SVGAGI. V lost 2 bases and J lost 2, with 13 bases in between. The CDR3 DNA reads TGTGCCAGCAGTTACGTGGCAGGGGCCGCCTACGAGCAGTACTTC. This codes for CASSYVAGAAYEQYF.

This clonotype showed up just a few times. The chain links TRBV19 to TRBJ2-3; 11 bases fit TRBD1. With 5 bases clipped from V and 6 bases from J, the junction kept 10 bases outside the gene matches. CDR3 length equals 16 residues. Germline CDR1 reads LNHDA; CDR2 reads SQIVND (reference sequence). The CDR3 loop is CASSAPRDRGMDTQYF. CDR3 coding DNA: TGTGCCAGTAGTGCCCCCCGGGACAGGGGGATGGATACGCAGTATTTT. Based on the CDR3 plus reference TRBV19 and TRBJ2-3, the full variable domain is DGGITQSPKYLFRKEGQNVTLSCEQNLNHDAMYWYRQDPGQGLRLIYYSQIVNDFQKGDIAEGYSVSREKKESFPLTVTSAQKNPTAFYLCASSAPRDRGMDTQYFGPGTRLTVL.

The V and J genes are TRBV28 and TRBJ2-7; D is undetermined. V lost 4 bases to trimming and J lost 2 bases, with 12 bases between them. Germline-derived CDR1 and CDR2 are MDHEN and SYDVKM. The length of the CDR3 is 14 residues. The DNA for the CDR3 is TGTGCCAGCAGTTCATGGACGGAACCCTACGAGCAGTACTTC. Its protein product is CASSSWTEPYEQYF.

This clonotype has ten or more counts. The V call is TRBV28, the J call TRBJ2-1; 10 nucleotides match TRBD1. Trimming removed 2 bases from V and 7 bases from J; junction bases left unmatched: 8. This CDR3 has 16 amino acids. Germline CDR1 reads MDHEN; CDR2 reads SYDVKM. CDR3 DNA sequence: TGTGCCAGCAGTTTAACCGGGACAGGGGTAGAGAATGAGCAGTTCTTC. Amino acid sequence: CASSLTGTGVENEQFF.

This chain joins TRBV10-3 and TRBJ2-3; 16 positions match TRBD2. Germline V CDR1 and CDR2: ENHRY, SYGVKD. The CDR3 length is 16 residues. The trim removed 10 bases at V and 1 base at J, leaving 5 bases unmatched. CDR3 in amino acids: CATGLAGGPGTDTQYF. Here the CDR3 DNA reads TGTGCCACGGGACTAGCGGGGGGGCCGGGCACAGATACGCAGTATTTT.

This CDR3 is CASSQVGVRDNEQFF. DNA of the CDR3: TGTGCCAGCAGCCAAGTTGGGGTACGGGACAATGAGCAGTTCTTC. The chain employs TRBV14 and TRBJ2-1; D gene ambiguous. This CDR3 contains 15 residues. Germline CDR1 and CDR2: SGHDN and FVKESK. The V end lost 1 base, the J end lost 5 bases, and 12 bases lay between the germline ends.

The chain combines TRBV7-2 with TRBJ2-1; 7 bases align to TRBD2. This CDR3 is 11 amino acids long. The germline V gene has CDR1 SGHTA and CDR2 FQGNSA. After removal of 7 bases from V and 10 bases from J, the junction contained 4 bases not matched to a gene. The CDR3 protein is CASTLGGEQFF. CDR3 coding DNA: TGTGCCAGCACCTTGGGAGGGGAGCAGTTCTTC. The variable domain in full, with the rest retrieved from reference TRBV7-2 and TRBJ2-1, is GAGVSQSPSNKVTEKGKDVELRCDPISGHTALYWYRQSLGQGLEFLIYFQGNSAPDKSGLPSDRFSAERTGGSVSTLTIQRTQQEDSAVYLCASTLGGEQFFGPGTRLTVL.

In its sample, this clonotype was seen a few times. The chain joins TRBV20-1 to TRBJ2-4, with TRBD1 identical over 7 bases. Germline V lookup: CDR1 DFQATT, CDR2 SNEGSKA (reference sequence). The CDR3 consists of 13 residues. Trimming at V came to 6 bases and at J to 10 bases, leaving 12 bases not matched to a gene. The CDR3: CSAETGAKGIQYF. The CDR3 region has the DNA TGCAGTGCAGAAACAGGGGCCAAGGGGATTCAGTACTTC.

The V call is TRBV5-1, the J call TRBJ2-4; 11 nucleotides align to TRBD2. The CDR3 has 16 residues. CDR1 is SGHRS and CDR2 is YFSETQ in the germline V gene. V lost 1 base, J lost 11 bases, and 11 bases stayed unmatched. CDR3 loop: CASSLWLAGGASVQYF. DNA for the CDR3: TGCGCCAGCAGCTTGTGGCTAGCGGGAGGAGCTAGTGTTCAGTACTTC.

The genes are TRBV20-1 and TRBJ2-7, with D perhaps assigned TRBD1 or TRBD2 (5 bases each). CDR1 DFQATT and CDR2 SNEGSKA come from the germline V gene (reference sequence). The germline V and J ends were trimmed by 7 bases and 3 bases, with 13 bases remaining between them. The CDR3 runs 12 residues. The CDR3 loop is CSVPEGIYEQYF. The CDR3, as DNA: TGCAGTGTCCCTGAGGGGATCTACGAGCAGTACTTC.

This clonotype was detected a few times. The chain combines TRBV7-3 with TRBJ1-2; TRBD1 is a possible D gene (5 bases). This CDR3 spans 13 amino acids. Germline lookup yields CDR1 SGHTA and CDR2 FQGTGA. V lost 5 bases and J lost 8, with 15 bases in between. CDR3 in amino acids: CASSPQSGRGYTF. Written as DNA, the CDR3 is TGTGCCAGCAGCCCCCAGTCAGGGCGCGGCTACACCTTC.